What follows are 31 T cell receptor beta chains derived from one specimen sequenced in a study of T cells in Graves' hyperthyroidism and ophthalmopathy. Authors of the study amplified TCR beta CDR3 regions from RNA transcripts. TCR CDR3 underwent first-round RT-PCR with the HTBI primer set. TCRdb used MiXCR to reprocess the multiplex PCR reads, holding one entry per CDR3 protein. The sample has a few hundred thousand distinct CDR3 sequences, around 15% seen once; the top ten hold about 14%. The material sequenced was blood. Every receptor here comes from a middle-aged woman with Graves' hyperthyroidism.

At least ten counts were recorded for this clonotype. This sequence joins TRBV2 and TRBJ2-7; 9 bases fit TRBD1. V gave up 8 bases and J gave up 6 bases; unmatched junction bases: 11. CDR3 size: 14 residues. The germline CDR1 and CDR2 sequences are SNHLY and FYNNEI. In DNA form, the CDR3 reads TGTGCCAGCTCCATTTCGGACAGGGGATCCGAGCAGTACTTC. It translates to CASSISDRGSEQYF.

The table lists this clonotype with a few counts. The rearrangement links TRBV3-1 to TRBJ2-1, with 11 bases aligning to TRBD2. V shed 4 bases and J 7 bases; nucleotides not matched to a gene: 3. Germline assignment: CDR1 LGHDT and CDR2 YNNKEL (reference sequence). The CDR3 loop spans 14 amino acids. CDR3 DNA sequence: TGTGCCAGCAGCCTCCGACTAGCGGGGAATGAGCAGTTCTTC. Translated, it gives CASSLRLAGNEQFF.

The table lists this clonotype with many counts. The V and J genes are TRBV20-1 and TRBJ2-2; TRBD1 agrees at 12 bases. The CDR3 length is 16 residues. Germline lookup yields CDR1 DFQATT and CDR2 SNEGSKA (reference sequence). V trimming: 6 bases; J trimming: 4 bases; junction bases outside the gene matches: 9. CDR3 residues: CSATSGTGGRTGELFF. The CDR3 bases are TGCAGTGCAACGTCCGGGACAGGGGGCCGCACCGGGGAGCTGTTTTTT.

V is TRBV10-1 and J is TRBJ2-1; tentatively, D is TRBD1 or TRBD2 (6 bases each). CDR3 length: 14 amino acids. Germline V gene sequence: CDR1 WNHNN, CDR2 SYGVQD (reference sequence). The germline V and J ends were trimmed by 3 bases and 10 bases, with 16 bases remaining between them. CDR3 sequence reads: CASSEWGASREQFF. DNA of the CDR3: TGCGCCAGCAGTGAATGGGGGGCGTCCCGGGAGCAGTTCTTC.

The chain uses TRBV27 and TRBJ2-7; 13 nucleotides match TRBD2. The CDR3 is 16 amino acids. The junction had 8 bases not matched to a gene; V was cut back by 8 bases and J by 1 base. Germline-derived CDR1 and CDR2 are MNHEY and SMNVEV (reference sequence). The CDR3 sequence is CASRRTSGSRSYEQYF. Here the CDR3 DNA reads TGTGCCAGCCGGAGGACTAGCGGGAGTAGGTCCTACGAGCAGTACTTC.

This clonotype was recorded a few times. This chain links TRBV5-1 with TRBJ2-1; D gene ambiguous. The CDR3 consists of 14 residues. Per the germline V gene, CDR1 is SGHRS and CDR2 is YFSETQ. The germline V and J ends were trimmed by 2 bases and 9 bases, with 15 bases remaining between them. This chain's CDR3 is CASSLVPGNGEQFF. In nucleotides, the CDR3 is TGCGCCAGCAGCTTAGTACCGGGTAACGGTGAGCAGTTCTTC.

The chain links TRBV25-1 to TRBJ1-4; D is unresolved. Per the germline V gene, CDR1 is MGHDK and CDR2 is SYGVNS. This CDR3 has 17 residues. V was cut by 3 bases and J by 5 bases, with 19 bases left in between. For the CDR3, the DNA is TGTGCCAGCAGTGAGACCGCCCCCGACTTCGGGAATGAAAAACTGTTTTTT. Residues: CASSETAPDFGNEKLFF.

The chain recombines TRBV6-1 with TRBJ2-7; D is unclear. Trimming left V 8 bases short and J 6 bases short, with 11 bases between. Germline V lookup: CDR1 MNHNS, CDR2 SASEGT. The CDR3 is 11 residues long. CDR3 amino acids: CASGGDREQYF. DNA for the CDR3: TGTGCCAGCGGCGGAGACCGCGAGCAGTACTTC.

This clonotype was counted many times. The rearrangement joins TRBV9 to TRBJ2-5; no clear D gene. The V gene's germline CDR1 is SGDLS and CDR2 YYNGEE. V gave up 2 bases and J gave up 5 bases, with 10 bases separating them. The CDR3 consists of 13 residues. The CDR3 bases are TGTGCCAGCAGCGTCGAAACGTGGGAGACCCAGTACTTC. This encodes CASSVETWETQYF.

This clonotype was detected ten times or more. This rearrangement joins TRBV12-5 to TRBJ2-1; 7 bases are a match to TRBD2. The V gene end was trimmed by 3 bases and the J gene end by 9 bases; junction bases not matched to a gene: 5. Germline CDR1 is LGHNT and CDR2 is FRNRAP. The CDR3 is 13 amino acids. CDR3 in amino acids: CASGFAGVGEQFF. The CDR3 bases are TGTGCTAGTGGTTTTGCGGGAGTCGGTGAGCAGTTCTTC.

This CDR3 is CASSLGTTEGVRQFF. DNA of the CDR3: TGCGCCAGCAGCTTGGGGACTACGGAGGGGGTAAGGCAGTTCTTC. The J gene is TRBJ2-1, the V gene TRBV5-1; D tentatively reads TRBD1 or TRBD2 (6 bases each). This CDR3 spans 15 amino acids. Per the germline V gene, CDR1 is SGHRS and CDR2 is YFSETQ. Trimming removed 0 bases from V and 12 bases from J, with 19 bases in between.

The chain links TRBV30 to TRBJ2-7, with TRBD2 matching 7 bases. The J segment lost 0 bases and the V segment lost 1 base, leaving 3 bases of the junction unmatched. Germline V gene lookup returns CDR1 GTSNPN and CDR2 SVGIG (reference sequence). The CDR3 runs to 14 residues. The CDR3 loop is CAWSDLADSYEQYF. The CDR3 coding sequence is TGTGCCTGGAGTGACCTAGCGGACTCCTACGAGCAGTACTTC.

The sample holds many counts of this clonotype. CDR3 bases: TGTGCCAGCAGTGAATTAAGCAATCAGCCCCAGCATTTT. This codes for CASSELSNQPQHF. The rearrangement uses TRBV2 and TRBJ1-5, with unresolved D. The germline gives CDR1 SNHLY, CDR2 FYNNEI. This CDR3 contains 13 residues. Trimming shortened V by 2 bases and J by 1 base, and 3 bases separated the two germline ends. Variable domain in full (rest from reference TRBV2 and TRBJ1-5): EPEVTQTPSHQVTQMGQEVILRCVPISNHLYFYWYRQILGQKVEFLVSFYNNEISEKSEIFDDQFSVERPDGSNFTLKIRSTKLEDSAMYFCASSELSNQPQHFGDGTRLSIL.

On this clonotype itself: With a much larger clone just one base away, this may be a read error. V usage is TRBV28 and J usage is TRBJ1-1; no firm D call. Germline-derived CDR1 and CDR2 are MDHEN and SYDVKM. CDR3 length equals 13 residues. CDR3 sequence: CAGSFPGNTEAFF. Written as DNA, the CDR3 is TGTGCCGGCAGTTTCCCCGGAAACACTGAAGCTTTCTTT.

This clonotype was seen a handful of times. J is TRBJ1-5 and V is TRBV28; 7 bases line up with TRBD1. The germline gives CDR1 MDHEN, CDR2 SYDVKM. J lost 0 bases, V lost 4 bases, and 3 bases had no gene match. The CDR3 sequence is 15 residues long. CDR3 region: CASSSRGSSNQPQHF. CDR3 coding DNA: TGTGCCAGCAGTTCCAGGGGGTCTAGCAATCAGCCCCAGCATTTT.

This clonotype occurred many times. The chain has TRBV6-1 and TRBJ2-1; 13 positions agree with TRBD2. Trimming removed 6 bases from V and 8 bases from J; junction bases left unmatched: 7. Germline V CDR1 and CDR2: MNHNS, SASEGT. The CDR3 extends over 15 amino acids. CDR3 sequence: CASSSTSGRWDEQFF. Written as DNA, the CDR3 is TGTGCCAGCAGCTCGACTAGCGGGAGGTGGGATGAGCAGTTCTTC.

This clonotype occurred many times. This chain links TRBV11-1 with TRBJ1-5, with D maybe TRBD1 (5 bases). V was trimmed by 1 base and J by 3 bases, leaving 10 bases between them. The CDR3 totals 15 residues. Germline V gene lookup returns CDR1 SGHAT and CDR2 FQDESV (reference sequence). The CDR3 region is CASSLEGRFNQPQHF. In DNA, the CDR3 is TGTGCCAGCAGCTTAGAGGGGCGTTTCAATCAGCCCCAGCATTTT.

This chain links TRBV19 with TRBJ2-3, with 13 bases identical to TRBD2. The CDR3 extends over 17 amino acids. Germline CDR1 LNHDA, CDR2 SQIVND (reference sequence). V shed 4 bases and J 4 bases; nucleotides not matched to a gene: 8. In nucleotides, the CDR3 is TGTGCCAGTAGTAGTGGGACTAGCGGGATTAGTTCAGATACGCAGTATTTT. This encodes CASSSGTSGISSDTQYF.

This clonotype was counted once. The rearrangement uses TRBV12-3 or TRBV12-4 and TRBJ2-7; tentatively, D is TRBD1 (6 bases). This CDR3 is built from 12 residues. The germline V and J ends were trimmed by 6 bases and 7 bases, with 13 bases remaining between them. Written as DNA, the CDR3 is TGTGCCAGCAGGCCAGGGGCGTGGGAGCAGTACTTC. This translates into CASRPGAWEQYF.

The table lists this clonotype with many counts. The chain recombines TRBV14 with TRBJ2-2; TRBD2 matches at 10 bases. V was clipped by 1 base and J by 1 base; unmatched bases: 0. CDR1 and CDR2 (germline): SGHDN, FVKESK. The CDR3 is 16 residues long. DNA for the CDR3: TGTGCCAGCAGCCAAGGACTAGCGGGGAACACCGGGGAGCTGTTTTTT. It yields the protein CASSQGLAGNTGELFF.

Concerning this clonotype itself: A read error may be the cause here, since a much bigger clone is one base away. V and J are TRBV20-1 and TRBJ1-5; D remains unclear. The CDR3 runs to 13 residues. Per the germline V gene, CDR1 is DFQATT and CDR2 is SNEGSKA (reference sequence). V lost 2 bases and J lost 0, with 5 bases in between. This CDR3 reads CSARSDSNQPQHF. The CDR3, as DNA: TGCAGTGCTAGATCGGATAGCAATCAGCCCCAGCATTTT.

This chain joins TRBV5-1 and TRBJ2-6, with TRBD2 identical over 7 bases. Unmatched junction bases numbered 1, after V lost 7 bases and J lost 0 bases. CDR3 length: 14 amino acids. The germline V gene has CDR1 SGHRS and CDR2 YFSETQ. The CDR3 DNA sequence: TGCGCCAGCGGGGAGGGCTCTGGGGCCAACGTCCTGACTTTC. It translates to CASGEGSGANVLTF.

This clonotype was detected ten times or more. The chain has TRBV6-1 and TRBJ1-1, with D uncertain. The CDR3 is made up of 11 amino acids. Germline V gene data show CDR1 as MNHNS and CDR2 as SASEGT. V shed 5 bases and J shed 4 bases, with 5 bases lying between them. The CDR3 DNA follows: TGTGCCAGCAGTACCCCCACTGAAGCTTTCTTT. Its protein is CASSTPTEAFF.

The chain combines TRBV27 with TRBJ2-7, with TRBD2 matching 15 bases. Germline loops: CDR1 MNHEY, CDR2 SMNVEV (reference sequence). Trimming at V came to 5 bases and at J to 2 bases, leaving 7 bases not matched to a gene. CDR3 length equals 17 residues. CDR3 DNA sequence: TGTGCCAGCAGTGTTCCGGGACTAGCGGGGGGCACCTACGAGCAGTACTTC. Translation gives CASSVPGLAGGTYEQYF.

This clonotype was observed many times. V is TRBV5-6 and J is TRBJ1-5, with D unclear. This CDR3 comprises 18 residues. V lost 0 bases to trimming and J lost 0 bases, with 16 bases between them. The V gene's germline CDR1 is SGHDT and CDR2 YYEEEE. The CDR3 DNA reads TGTGCCAGCAGCTTGGCCAGGTCGGCGGGTGCTAGCAATCAGCCCCAGCATTTT. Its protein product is CASSLARSAGASNQPQHF.

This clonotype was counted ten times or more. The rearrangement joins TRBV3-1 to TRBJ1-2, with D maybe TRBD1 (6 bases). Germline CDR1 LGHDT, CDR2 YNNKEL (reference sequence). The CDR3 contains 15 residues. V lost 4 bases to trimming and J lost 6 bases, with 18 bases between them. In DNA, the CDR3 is TGTGCCAGCAGCCCGAGTGGATCCGGGACAAATGGCTACACCTTC. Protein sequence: CASSPSGSGTNGYTF.

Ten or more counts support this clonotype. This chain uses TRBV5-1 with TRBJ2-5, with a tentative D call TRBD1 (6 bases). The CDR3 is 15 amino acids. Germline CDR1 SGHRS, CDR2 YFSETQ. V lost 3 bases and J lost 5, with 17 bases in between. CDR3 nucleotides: TGCGCCAGCAGCTCCCGGGACACCATGTGGGAGACCCAGTACTTC. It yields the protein CASSSRDTMWETQYF.

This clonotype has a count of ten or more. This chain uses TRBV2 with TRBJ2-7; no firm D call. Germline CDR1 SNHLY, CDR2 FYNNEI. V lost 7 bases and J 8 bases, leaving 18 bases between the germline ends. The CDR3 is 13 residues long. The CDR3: CASKDSSPPKQYF. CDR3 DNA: TGTGCCAGCAAAGACTCGTCCCCCCCCAAGCAGTACTTC.

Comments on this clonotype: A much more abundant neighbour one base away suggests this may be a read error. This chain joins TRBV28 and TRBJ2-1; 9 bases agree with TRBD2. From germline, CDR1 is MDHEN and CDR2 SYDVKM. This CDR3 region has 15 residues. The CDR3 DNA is TGTACCAGCAGTTTACAGCCTAGCGGGATCAATGAGCAGTTCTTC. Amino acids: CTSSLQPSGINEQFF.

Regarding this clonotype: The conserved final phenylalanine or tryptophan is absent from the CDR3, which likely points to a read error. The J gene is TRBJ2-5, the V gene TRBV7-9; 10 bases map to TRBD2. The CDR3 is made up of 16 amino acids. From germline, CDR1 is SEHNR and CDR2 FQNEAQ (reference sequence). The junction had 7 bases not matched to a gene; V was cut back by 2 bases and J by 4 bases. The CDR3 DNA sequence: TGTGCCAGCAGCTTATTAGCGGGAGGAGGGGGAGAGACCCAGTACCTC. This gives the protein CASSLLAGGGGETQYL.

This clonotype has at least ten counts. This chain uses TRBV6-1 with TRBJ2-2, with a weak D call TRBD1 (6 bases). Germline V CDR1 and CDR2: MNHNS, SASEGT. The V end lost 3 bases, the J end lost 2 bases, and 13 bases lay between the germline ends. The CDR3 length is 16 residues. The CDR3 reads CASSDQGMINTGELFF. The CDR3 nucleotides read TGTGCCAGCAGTGATCAGGGGATGATAAACACCGGGGAGCTGTTTTTT.